This entry is about one T cell receptor beta chain. This CDR3 is built from 15 residues. Trimming left V 7 bases short and J 10 bases short, with 23 bases between. Germline V gene lookup returns CDR1 SEHNR and CDR2 FQNEAQ (reference sequence). These data are taken from a study of glioma-infiltrating T cells. Using RNA template, CDR3s of TCR alpha and beta were amplified with iRepertoire arm-PCR. MiXCR, run by TCRdb on the multiplex PCR reads, gives a single entry per CDR3 protein. The repertoire holds approximately 89,000 distinct CDR3 sequences, with 20% to 25% as singletons. The chain couples TRBV7-9 to TRBJ2-1, with D tentatively TRBD1 or TRBD2 (5 bases each). The source is a human donor with low-grade glioma or glioblastoma, undergoing nonglioma brain surgery, or in good health (not recorded which). Sequencing was carried out using glioma tissue, nonneoplastic brain tissue, or PBMCs (not recorded which). CDR3 loop: CASTPGTGPTPEQFF. In DNA form, the CDR3 reads TGTGCCAGCACGCCCGGGACGGGTCCTACCCCGGAGCAGTTCTTC.